Each of the 29 T cell receptor beta chains below was sequenced from the same sample in a study of siplizumab effects on memory and regulatory T cells. Here immunoSEQ multiplex PCR was the method, and the copy in TCRdb shows in-frame clones only, minus some. The sample consists of roughly 56,000 clones, over 95% of them appearing once. Input material: naive CD8+ T cells sorted from blood. The receptors here all came from a human donor in good health.

The chain combines TRBV27 with TRBJ2-7; 13 nucleotides agree with TRBD2. CDR1 is MNHEY and CDR2 is SMNVEV in the germline V gene (reference sequence). The CDR3 runs 15 residues. Germline trimming cut 5 bases from V and 5 bases from J; bases unmatched to any gene: 6. CDR3 amino acids: CASSKTSGRFHEQYF. The CDR3, as DNA: TGTGCCAGCAGTAAGACTAGCGGGAGGTTCCACGAGCAGTACTTC.

This clone was observed once. The chain couples TRBV5-1 to TRBJ2-1; 10 bases map to TRBD2. Germline V gene sequence: CDR1 SGHRS, CDR2 YFSETQ. The CDR3 extends over 16 amino acids. Trimming removed 2 bases from V and 3 bases from J; junction bases left unmatched: 5. This CDR3 reads CASSLEAGGDYNEQFF. The CDR3, as DNA: TGCGCCAGCAGCTTAGAAGCGGGAGGGGACTACAATGAGCAGTTCTTC.

The J gene is TRBJ2-7, the V gene TRBV30; D ambiguous. Per germline, CDR1 GTSNPN and CDR2 SVGIG (reference sequence). V lost 2 bases to trimming and J lost 7 bases, with 9 bases between them. The CDR3 has 11 amino acids. The CDR3 reads CAWSLGREQYF. The CDR3 DNA is TGTGCCTGGAGTCTAGGCAGGGAGCAGTACTTC.

J is TRBJ2-5 and V is TRBV9; D not resolved. V was pared by 1 base and J by 1 base, with 11 bases between. The germline CDR1 and CDR2 sequences are SGDLS and YYNGEE. The CDR3 has 15 amino acids. CDR3 DNA sequence: TGTGCCAGCAGCGTATTCCTTAGAGGCCAAGAGACCCAGTACTTC. Amino acids: CASSVFLRGQETQYF. Complete variable domain (other parts from reference TRBV9 and TRBJ2-5): DSGVTQTPKHLITATGQRVTLRCSPRSGDLSVYWYQQSLDQGLQFLIQYYNGEERAKGNILERFSAQQFPDLHSELNLSSLELGDSALYFCASSVFLRGQETQYFGPGTRLLVL.

V is TRBV4-1 and J is TRBJ1-5, with TRBD1 as a possible D gene (5 bases). Trimming took off 0 bases at V and 3 bases at J, with 9 bases between the two ends. The CDR3 totals 15 residues. Germline V lookup: CDR1 MGHRA, CDR2 YSYEKL. The CDR3 sequence: CASSQEGRDNQPQHF. The CDR3 DNA sequence: TGCGCCAGCAGCCAAGAGGGCAGGGACAATCAGCCCCAGCATTTT.

The chain carries TRBV5-8 and TRBJ2-3; TRBD1 is a possible D gene (5 bases). V was shortened by 0 bases and J by 1 base, with 18 bases between the two germline ends. The CDR3 contains 18 residues. Germline V gives CDR1 SGHTS, CDR2 YDEGEE. CDR3 in amino acids: CASSLGPEAGRRTDTQYF. DNA of the CDR3: TGTGCCAGCAGCTTGGGGCCCGAAGCAGGGCGGCGCACAGATACGCAGTATTTT.

The chain joins TRBV5-1 to TRBJ1-1; D is unclear. The germline V and J ends were trimmed by 0 bases and 6 bases, with 12 bases remaining between them. Germline CDR1 and CDR2: SGHRS and YFSETQ. CDR3 length: 14 residues. CDR3 DNA: TGCGCCAGCAGCTTGGAGGGCCCTATCCCTGAAGCTTTCTTT. This codes for CASSLEGPIPEAFF.

This clone was observed once. This chain joins TRBV15 and TRBJ1-1; TRBD1 might be the D (5 bases). CDR3 size: 15 residues. CDR1 and CDR2 (germline): LNHNV, YYDKDF (reference sequence). V was pared by 7 bases and J by 0 bases, with 15 bases between. CDR3 region: CATKDQGVLNTEAFF. The CDR3 nucleotides read TGTGCCACCAAAGACCAGGGAGTATTGAACACTGAAGCTTTCTTT. The full variable domain, rest sourced from reference TRBV15 and TRBJ1-1, is DAMVIQNPRYQVTQFGKPVTLSCSQTLNHNVMYWYQQKSSQAPKLLFHYYDKDFNNEADTPDNFQSRRPNTSFCFLDIRSPGLGDTAMYLCATKDQGVLNTEAFFGQGTRLTVV.

The rearrangement joins TRBV18 to TRBJ1-1; D unresolved. Per germline, CDR1 KGHSH and CDR2 LQKENI. Trimming cost V 0 bases and J 7 bases, with 15 bases left between them. The CDR3 extends over 15 amino acids. This chain's CDR3 is CASSPPSGSPFEAFF. The CDR3 DNA is TGTGCCAGCTCACCACCATCCGGGAGCCCTTTTGAAGCTTTCTTT.

This chain links TRBV12-5 with TRBJ1-1; TRBD1 is a possible D gene (5 bases). From germline, CDR1 is LGHNT and CDR2 FRNRAP. Between the trimmed V and J ends, which lost 2 bases and 6 bases, there was a span of 10 bases. The CDR3 is made up of 13 amino acids. The CDR3 spells CASGLNPGSEAFF. The CDR3 DNA follows: TGTGCTAGTGGTTTGAATCCAGGGTCTGAAGCTTTCTTT.

The chain couples TRBV10-2 to TRBJ1-5; D unresolved. V shed 0 bases and J shed 2 bases, with 11 bases lying between them. The CDR3 totals 16 residues. CDR1 and CDR2 from the germline V gene are WSHSY and SAAADI. CDR3 sequence: CASSESRAGGNQPQHF. The CDR3 DNA reads TGCGCCAGCAGTGAGTCGAGGGCAGGTGGCAATCAGCCCCAGCATTTT.

This clone was seen a single time. The chain carries TRBV5-1 and TRBJ1-1; maybe TRBD1 (5 bases). V lost 3 bases to trimming and J lost 5 bases, with 11 bases between them. The germline gives CDR1 SGHRS, CDR2 YFSETQ. This CDR3 has 13 amino acids. The CDR3 coding sequence is TGCGCCAGCAGCTGGGGCCCGGAGACTGAAGCTTTCTTT. It specifies CASSWGPETEAFF.

The chain uses TRBV14 and TRBJ2-7; D ambiguous. The CDR3 runs 11 residues. Germline lookup yields CDR1 SGHDN and CDR2 FVKESK. The V gene lost 5 bases and the J gene lost 2 bases, with 4 bases spanning the gap. The CDR3 is CASSSTYEQYF. The CDR3 DNA sequence: TGTGCCAGCAGCTCCACCTACGAGCAGTACTTC.

The chain has TRBV9 and TRBJ2-7, with D possibly matching TRBD1 (5 bases). V shed 5 bases and J shed 2 bases, with 14 bases lying between them. The germline V gene has CDR1 SGDLS and CDR2 YYNGEE. The CDR3 loop spans 14 amino acids. CDR3 sequence reads: CASSHLETAYEQYF. The CDR3 DNA reads TGTGCCAGCAGTCACTTAGAGACAGCCTACGAGCAGTACTTC.

The chain combines TRBV9 with TRBJ2-1; possibly TRBD1 for D (6 bases). Germline V gene lookup returns CDR1 SGDLS and CDR2 YYNGEE. The V and J ends lost 3 bases and 0 bases respectively, with 13 bases between them. The CDR3 loop spans 16 amino acids. The CDR3 DNA is TGTGCCAGCAGCGGGGACACCGTGAGCTCCTACAATGAGCAGTTCTTC. Its protein is CASSGDTVSSYNEQFF. Based on the CDR3 plus reference TRBV9 and TRBJ2-1, the full variable domain is DSGVTQTPKHLITATGQRVTLRCSPRSGDLSVYWYQQSLDQGLQFLIQYYNGEERAKGNILERFSAQQFPDLHSELNLSSLELGDSALYFCASSGDTVSSYNEQFFGPGTRLTVL.

The rearrangement uses TRBV28 and TRBJ2-3; 14 nucleotides line up with TRBD2. Unmatched junction bases numbered 12, after V lost 8 bases and J lost 5 bases. The germline CDR1 and CDR2 sequences are MDHEN and SYDVKM. The CDR3 is 17 residues long. The CDR3 DNA reads TGTGCCAGCTTACCGCCGGGACTAGCGGGAGTTGGAGATACGCAGTATTTT. Translation: CASLPPGLAGVGDTQYF. The variable domain in full, with the rest retrieved from reference TRBV28 and TRBJ2-3, is DVKVTQSSRYLVKRTGEKVFLECVQDMDHENMFWYRQDPGLGLRLIYFSYDVKMKEKGDIPEGYSVSREKKERFSLILESASTNQTSMYLCASLPPGLAGVGDTQYFGPGTRLTVL.

The chain uses TRBV27 and TRBJ1-5; no clear D. The V gene lost 3 bases and the J gene lost 1 base, with 1 base spanning the gap. Germline V CDR1 and CDR2: MNHEY, SMNVEV (reference sequence). CDR3 length: 12 amino acids. The DNA of the CDR3 is TGTGCCAGCAGTTTCAGCAATCAGCCCCAGCATTTT. It codes for CASSFSNQPQHF.

The chain has TRBV7-3 and TRBJ2-4; no definite D call. The CDR3 totals 15 residues. V was cut by 4 bases and J by 0 bases, with 10 bases left in between. CDR1 is SGHTA, CDR2 FQGTGA, per germline. CDR3 sequence: CASSSDWLAKNIQYF. The CDR3 DNA follows: TGTGCCAGCAGCTCCGACTGGCTAGCCAAAAACATTCAGTACTTC.

This rearrangement joins TRBV12-5 to TRBJ2-5; TRBD1 agrees at 9 bases. V was pared by 5 bases and J by 2 bases, with 6 bases of the junction left unmatched. This CDR3 has 15 residues. Germline V gene sequence: CDR1 LGHNT, CDR2 FRNRAP. The CDR3 protein is CASGPPGTGQETQYF. Here the CDR3 DNA reads TGTGCTAGTGGTCCCCCCGGGACAGGGCAAGAGACCCAGTACTTC.

This chain connects TRBV5-5 to TRBJ2-7; D call uncertain. This CDR3 has 12 amino acids. V dropped 0 bases and J dropped 3 bases, with 4 bases sitting between them. Per germline, CDR1 SGHKS and CDR2 YYEKEE (reference sequence). The CDR3: CASSLDNYEQYF. The CDR3 coding sequence is TGTGCCAGCAGCTTGGACAACTACGAGCAGTACTTC.

Here the CDR3 reads CASVALGQGAGEQYF. The CDR3 DNA follows: TGTGCCAGCGTCGCCCTGGGACAGGGGGCGGGAGAGCAGTACTTC. The rearrangement joins TRBV2 to TRBJ2-7; the match to TRBD1 covers 12 bases. CDR3 size: 15 residues. Germline CDR1 is SNHLY and CDR2 is FYNNEI. With 8 bases clipped from V and 7 bases from J, the junction kept 12 bases outside the gene matches.

The chain is built from TRBV5-1 and TRBJ1-1; TRBD1 agrees at 7 bases. Trimming cost V 0 bases and J 4 bases; bases outside gene matches: 3. Looked up from germline, CDR1 is SGHRS and CDR2 is YFSETQ. The CDR3 length is 14 residues. The CDR3 sequence is CASSLEGAGTEAFF. CDR3 bases: TGCGCCAGCAGCTTGGAGGGGGCGGGCACTGAAGCTTTCTTT. Using reference TRBV5-1 and TRBJ1-1 for the parts outside the CDR3, the full variable domain is KAGVTQTPRYLIKTRGQQVTLSCSPISGHRSVSWYQQTPGQGLQFLFEYFSETQRNKGNFPGRFSGRQFSNSRSEMNVSTLELGDSALYLCASSLEGAGTEAFFGQGTRLTVV.

CDR3 region: CASSLVVGDYGYTF. DNA for the CDR3: TGCGCCAGCAGCTTGGTGGTCGGGGACTATGGCTACACCTTC. This chain links TRBV5-1 with TRBJ1-2; D gene uncertain. Germline loops: CDR1 SGHRS, CDR2 YFSETQ. V shed 0 bases and J shed 3 bases, with 9 bases lying between them. This CDR3 is 14 amino acids long.

This sequence joins TRBV2 and TRBJ1-1; the D gene is possibly TRBD1 (5 bases). CDR1 is SNHLY and CDR2 is FYNNEI in the germline V gene. CDR3 length: 13 amino acids. Between the trimmed V and J ends, which lost 2 bases and 1 base, there was a span of 5 bases. The DNA for the CDR3 is TGTGCCAGCAGTGAAACAGGGAACACTGAAGCTTTCTTT. It codes for CASSETGNTEAFF.

This clone appeared once. The CDR3 region has the DNA TGCAGCGCCCTGACAGAATCCTACGAGCAGTACTTC. Amino acid sequence: CSALTESYEQYF. The gene calls are TRBV29-1 and TRBJ2-7; D is possibly TRBD1 (5 bases). Germline V lookup: CDR1 SQVTM, CDR2 ANQGSEA. The germline V and J ends were trimmed by 7 bases and 1 base, with 11 bases remaining between them. The CDR3 has 12 residues.

This rearrangement joins TRBV4-3 to TRBJ1-5; no reliable D call. The CDR3 has 17 amino acids. The germline V and J ends were trimmed by 0 bases and 0 bases, with 12 bases remaining between them. The germline V gene encodes CDR1 LGHNA and CDR2 YSLEER. CDR3 protein: CASSQDPAGNSNQPQHF. CDR3 DNA: TGCGCCAGCAGCCAAGATCCCGCAGGCAATAGCAATCAGCCCCAGCATTTT.

In DNA form, the CDR3 reads TGCAGCGGGGCCGGGACAGACCCCCCCTACGAGCAGTACTTC. It translates to CSGAGTDPPYEQYF. The chain is built from TRBV29-1 and TRBJ2-7; 7 bases are shared with TRBD1. Trimming cost V 7 bases and J 2 bases; bases outside gene matches: 11. The CDR3 is 14 residues long. Germline V gene data show CDR1 as SQVTM and CDR2 as ANQGSEA.

V gene TRBV21-1 combines with J gene TRBJ2-1; the table assigns TRBD1, which was not confirmed against the DNA. TRBV21-1 is a recognized pseudogene. This CDR3 comprises 17 residues. CDR3 protein: CASSRNIQTGSNNEQFF. DNA for the CDR3: TGTGCCAGCAGCAGAAACATCCAGACAGGGTCAAACAATGAGCAGTTCTTC.

The chain links TRBV15 to TRBJ2-7; no firm D call. The germline gives CDR1 LNHNV, CDR2 YYDKDF (reference sequence). V was pared by 3 bases and J by 1 base, with 10 bases between. The CDR3 has 14 amino acids. CDR3 DNA sequence: TGTGCCACCAGCAGCTTTACGGATTCCTACGAGCAGTACTTC. Protein sequence: CATSSFTDSYEQYF.